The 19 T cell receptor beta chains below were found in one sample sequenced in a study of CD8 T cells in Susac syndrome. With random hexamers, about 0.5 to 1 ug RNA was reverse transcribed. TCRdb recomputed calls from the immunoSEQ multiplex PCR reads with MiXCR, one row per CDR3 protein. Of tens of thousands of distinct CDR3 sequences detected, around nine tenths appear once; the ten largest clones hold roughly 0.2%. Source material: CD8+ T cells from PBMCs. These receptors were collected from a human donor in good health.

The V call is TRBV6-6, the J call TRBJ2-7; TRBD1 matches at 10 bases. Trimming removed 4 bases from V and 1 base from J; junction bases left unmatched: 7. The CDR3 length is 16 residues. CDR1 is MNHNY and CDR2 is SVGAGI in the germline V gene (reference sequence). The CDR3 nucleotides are TGTGCCAGCAGTTTTCTCGGGGACAGGGGTTCCTACGAGCAGTACTTC. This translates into CASSFLGDRGSYEQYF.

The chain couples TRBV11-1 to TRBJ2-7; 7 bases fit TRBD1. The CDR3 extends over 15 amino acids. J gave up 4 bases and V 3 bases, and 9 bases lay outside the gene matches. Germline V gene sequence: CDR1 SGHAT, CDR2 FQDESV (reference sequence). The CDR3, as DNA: TGTGCCAGCAGCTTCCGGGACAGCCCATCTTACGAGCAGTACTTC. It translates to CASSFRDSPSYEQYF.

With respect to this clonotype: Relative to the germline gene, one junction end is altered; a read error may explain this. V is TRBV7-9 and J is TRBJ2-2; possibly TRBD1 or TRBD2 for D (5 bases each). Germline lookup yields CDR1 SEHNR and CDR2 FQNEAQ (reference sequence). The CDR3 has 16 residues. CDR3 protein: CASSALLGVDTGELLF. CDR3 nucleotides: TGTGCCAGCAGCGCCCTCCTGGGGGTGGACACCGGGGAGCTGCTTTTT.

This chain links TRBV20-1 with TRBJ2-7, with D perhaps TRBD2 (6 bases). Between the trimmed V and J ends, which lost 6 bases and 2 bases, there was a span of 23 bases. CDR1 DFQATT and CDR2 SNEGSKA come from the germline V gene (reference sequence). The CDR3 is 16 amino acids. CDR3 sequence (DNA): TGCAGTGCCCGAGACCCGGGAGACGTCTACCCCTACGAGCAGTACTTC. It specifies CSARDPGDVYPYEQYF.

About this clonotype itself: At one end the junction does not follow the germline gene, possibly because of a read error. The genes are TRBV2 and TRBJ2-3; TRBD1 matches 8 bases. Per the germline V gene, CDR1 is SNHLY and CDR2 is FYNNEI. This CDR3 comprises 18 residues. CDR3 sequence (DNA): TGTGCCAGCAGTTACCCTACCCCGGACAGGGTAATCACAGACACGCAGTATTTT. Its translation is CASSYPTPDRVITDTQYF. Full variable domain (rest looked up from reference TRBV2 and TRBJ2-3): EPEVTQTPSHQVTQMGQEVILRCVPISNHLYFYWYRQILGQKVEFLVSFYNNEISEKSEIFDDQFSVERPDGSNFTLKIRSTKLEDSAMYFCASSYPTPDRVITDTQYFGPGTRLTVL.

The CDR3: CASSYGTGAYEQYF. Here the CDR3 DNA reads TGTGCCAGCAGTTACGGGACAGGGGCTTACGAGCAGTACTTC. V usage is TRBV12-3 or TRBV12-4 and J usage is TRBJ2-7; 10 nucleotides line up with TRBD1. CDR3 size: 14 residues. Trimming at V came to 4 bases and at J to 4 bases, leaving 4 bases not matched to a gene.

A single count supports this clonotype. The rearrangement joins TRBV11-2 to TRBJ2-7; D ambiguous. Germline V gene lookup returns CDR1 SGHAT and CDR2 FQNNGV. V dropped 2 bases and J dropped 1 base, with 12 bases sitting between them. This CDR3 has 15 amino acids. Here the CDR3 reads CASSLTPELSYEQYF. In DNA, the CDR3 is TGTGCCAGCAGCTTAACTCCCGAGCTATCCTACGAGCAGTACTTC.

Written as DNA, the CDR3 is TGCAGCGTTGGTCCCAACCAAGTGAACACTGAAGCTTTCTTT. Amino acids: CSVGPNQVNTEAFF. This chain uses TRBV29-1 with TRBJ1-1; D not certain. Germline lookup yields CDR1 SQVTM and CDR2 ANQGSEA. V was clipped by 4 bases and J by 0 bases, with 12 bases between them. The CDR3 consists of 14 residues.

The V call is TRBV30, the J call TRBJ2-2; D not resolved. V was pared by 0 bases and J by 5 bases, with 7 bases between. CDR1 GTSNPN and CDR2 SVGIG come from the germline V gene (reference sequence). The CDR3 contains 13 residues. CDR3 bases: TGTGCCTGGAGTGTCACAGAGACCGGGGAGCTGTTTTTT. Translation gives CAWSVTETGELFF.

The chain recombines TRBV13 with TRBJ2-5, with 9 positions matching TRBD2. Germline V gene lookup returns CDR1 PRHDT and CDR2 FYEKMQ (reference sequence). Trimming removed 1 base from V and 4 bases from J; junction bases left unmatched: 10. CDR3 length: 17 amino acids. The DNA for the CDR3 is TGTGCCAGCAGCTTAGAGGGTTTAGCGGGGGATCGAGAGACCCAGTACTTC. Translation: CASSLEGLAGDRETQYF.

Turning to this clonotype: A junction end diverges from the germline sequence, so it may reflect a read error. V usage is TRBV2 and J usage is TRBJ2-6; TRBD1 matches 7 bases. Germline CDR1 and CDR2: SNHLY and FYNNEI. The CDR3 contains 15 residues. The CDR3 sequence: CASPGGLPGANVLIF. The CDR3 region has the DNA TGTGCCAGCCCAGGGGGATTACCTGGGGCCAACGTCCTGATTTTC.

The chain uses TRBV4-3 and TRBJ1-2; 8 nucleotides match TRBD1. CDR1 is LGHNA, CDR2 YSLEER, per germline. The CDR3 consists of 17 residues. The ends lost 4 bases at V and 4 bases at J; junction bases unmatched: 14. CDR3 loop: CASSRDIGQGGFYGYTF. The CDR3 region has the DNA TGCGCCAGCAGCCGAGATATCGGACAGGGAGGCTTCTATGGCTACACCTTC.

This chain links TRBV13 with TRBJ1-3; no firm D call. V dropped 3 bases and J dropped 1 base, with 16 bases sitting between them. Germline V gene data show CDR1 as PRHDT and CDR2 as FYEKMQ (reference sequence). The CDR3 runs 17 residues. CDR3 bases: TGTGCCAGCAGCTTTTTGGAACTTCCCCATTCTGGAAACACCATATATTTT. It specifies CASSFLELPHSGNTIYF.

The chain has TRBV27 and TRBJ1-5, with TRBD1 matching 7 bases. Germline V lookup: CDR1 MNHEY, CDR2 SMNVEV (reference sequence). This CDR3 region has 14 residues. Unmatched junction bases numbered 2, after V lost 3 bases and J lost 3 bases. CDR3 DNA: TGTGCCAGCAGTTTGGGACAGAACAATCAGCCCCAGCATTTT. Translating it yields CASSLGQNNQPQHF.

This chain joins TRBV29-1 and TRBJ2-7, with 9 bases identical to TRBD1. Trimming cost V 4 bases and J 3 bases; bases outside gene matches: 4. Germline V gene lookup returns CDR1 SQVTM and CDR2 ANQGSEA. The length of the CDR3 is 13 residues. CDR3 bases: TGCAGCGTTGTAGGGGGACAGGGCTACGAGCAGTACTTC. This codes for CSVVGGQGYEQYF.

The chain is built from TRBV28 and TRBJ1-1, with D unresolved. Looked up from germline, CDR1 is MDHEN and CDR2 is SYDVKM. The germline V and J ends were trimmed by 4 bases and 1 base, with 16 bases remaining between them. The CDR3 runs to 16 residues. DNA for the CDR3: TGTGCCAGCAGTTCCTGGCGGGAAGGACCGAACACTGAAGCTTTCTTT. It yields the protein CASSSWREGPNTEAFF.

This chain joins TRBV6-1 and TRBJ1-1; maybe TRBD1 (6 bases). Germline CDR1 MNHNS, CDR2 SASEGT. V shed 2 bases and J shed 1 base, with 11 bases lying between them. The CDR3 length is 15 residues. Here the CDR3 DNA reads TGTGCCAGCAGTGAACTCGGGGGCCCGAACACTGAAGCTTTCTTT. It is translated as CASSELGGPNTEAFF.

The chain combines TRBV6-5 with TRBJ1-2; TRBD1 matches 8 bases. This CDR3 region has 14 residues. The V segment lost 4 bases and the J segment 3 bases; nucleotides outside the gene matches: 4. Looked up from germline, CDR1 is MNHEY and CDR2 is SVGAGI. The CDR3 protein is CASSSGQGYYGYTF. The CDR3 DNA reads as TGTGCCAGCAGTTCCGGACAGGGCTACTATGGCTACACCTTC.

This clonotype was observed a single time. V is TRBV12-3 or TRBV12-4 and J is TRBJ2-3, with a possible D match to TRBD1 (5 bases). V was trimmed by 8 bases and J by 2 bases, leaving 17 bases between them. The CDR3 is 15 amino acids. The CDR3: CASSYPTDLTDTQYF. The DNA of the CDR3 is TGTGCCAGCTCCTACCCGACAGACCTCACAGATACGCAGTATTTT.